The sequence of this T cell receptor beta chain was determined in a study of regulatory T cells in long-lasting Graves disease. In building TCR beta libraries, iRepertoire HTBI primers were used together with Arm-PCR of CDR3 regions. One entry per CDR3 protein results from TCRdb running MiXCR on the multiplex PCR reads. The sample carries around 460,000 distinct CDR3 sequences, roughly 21% recorded once. The V segment lost 0 bases and the J segment 3 bases; nucleotides outside the gene matches: 3. CDR1 is SNHLY and CDR2 is FYNNEI in the germline V gene. The length of the CDR3 is 16 residues. Time point in this sample: persistent/refractory GD, antithyroid drugs over 5 years with positive TRAb. From RNA extracted from PBMCs, the TCR library was made.

This TCR derives from a female donor with Graves disease. The material sequenced was peripheral blood mononuclear cells (PBMCs), taken when the disease was refractory, from a patient treated with antithyroid drugs. The chain has TRBV2 and TRBJ2-1; TRBD2 aligns across 9 bases. The CDR3 spells CASSEAASGNYNEQFF. The CDR3 nucleotides are TGTGCCAGCAGTGAAGCAGCTAGCGGGAACTACAATGAGCAGTTCTTC.